The present entry profiles one T cell receptor (beta chain) with its context. The data were obtained in a study of CD8+ T cells in alopecia areata. For the study at large: Tofacitinib treatment spanned 6 to 18 months, with 6 months off drug afterward.

Both peripheral blood and punch biopsies of lesional scalp skin were obtained from patients who had alopecia areata. Trimming at V came to 1 base and at J to 6 bases, leaving 5 bases not matched to a gene. The CDR3 extends over 16 amino acids. Germline lookup yields CDR1 SGHRS and CDR2 YFSETQ. Investigators isolated RNA and reverse transcribed it into cDNA to act as the sequencing template. Only in-frame clones appear in the TCRdb table, and some are missing; sequencing was by immunoSEQ multiplex PCR. The table includes 150,000 to 200,000 clones, about 63% detected once. This TCR derives from a human donor with alopecia areata. The specimen was CD4+ T cells sorted from blood, collected at week 0. The V and J genes are TRBV5-1 and TRBJ2-3, with 13 bases identical to TRBD2. The CDR3 bases are TGCGCCAGCAGCTTGACTAGCGGGGGGGCAACCGATACGCAGTATTTT. Residues: CASSLTSGGATDTQYF. Full variable domain (outside the CDR3, taken from reference TRBV5-1 and TRBJ2-3): KAGVTQTPRYLIKTRGQQVTLSCSPISGHRSVSWYQQTPGQGLQFLFEYFSETQRNKGNFPGRFSGRQFSNSRSEMNVSTLELGDSALYLCASSLTSGGATDTQYFGPGTRLTVL.